This paragraph covers one T cell receptor (beta chain) sequence. The sample comes from a study of blood T cell repertoires in COVID-19. Study-level background: The United States, Italy and Spain were the sources of the acute and convalescent COVID-19 samples. T cells, B-cell-depleted T cells, or PBMCs provided the cDNA or gDNA that served as material.

Patients in Seattle were enrolled during active infection, then followed longitudinally. The CDR3 contains 16 residues. Germline CDR1 SGHNT, CDR2 YYREEE (reference sequence). V gave up 4 bases and J gave up 5 bases; unmatched junction bases: 11. The authors' processing: The assay estimated nucleated cells by amplifying reference gene primers. Profiling relied on immunoSEQ multiplex PCR, and the TCRdb table lists in-frame clones only, not all of them. V and J calls and clone size are given by that table; D and trimming were obtained from the DNA. Of roughly 75,000 clones listed, approximately 84% are singletons.

The TCR originated in a man aged 50 to 60 with COVID-19, enrolled during active disease. Sequenced: peripheral blood. The chain combines TRBV5-4 with TRBJ2-3, with 9 bases that match TRBD2. CDR3 loop: CASSLGGGRAGDTQYF. The CDR3 nucleotides read TGTGCCAGCAGCCTGGGGGGCGGGAGGGCCGGAGATACGCAGTATTTT.